What follows is one T cell receptor beta chain and its context. Primers for the PCR totalled 60 Vbeta and 13 Jbeta. The assay was immunoSEQ multiplex PCR, and TCRdb's table has in-frame clones only and misses some. The sample holds 150,000 to 200,000 clones, roughly 80% seen once. The CDR3 runs 14 residues. From germline, CDR1 is MGHRA and CDR2 YSYEKL. Trimming cost V 6 bases and J 7 bases; bases outside gene matches: 11. These data are taken from a study of cytomegalovirus exposure and HLA in healthy donors. This sequence was found in a human donor in good health. Input material: PBMCs. The V and J genes are TRBV4-1 and TRBJ2-7; 8 bases line up with TRBD1. The CDR3 region is CASSPGTGPLEQYF. The CDR3 region has the DNA TGCGCCAGCAGTCCCGGGACAGGACCTCTTGAGCAGTACTTC.